These 23 T cell receptor beta chains originate from one sample sequenced in a study of blood T cell repertoires in COVID-19. Assay used: immunoSEQ multiplex PCR; TCRdb lists only in-frame clones, some missing. The sample carries 300,000 to 400,000 clones, approximately 90% recorded once. Sample: peripheral blood. These receptors were obtained from a woman aged 50 to 60 with active or convalescent COVID-19.

The chain combines TRBV6-5 with TRBJ2-2; D is perhaps TRBD1 (6 bases). V lost 6 bases and J lost 4, with 12 bases in between. CDR3 length: 14 amino acids. The germline gives CDR1 MNHEY, CDR2 SVGAGI. The CDR3 DNA reads as TGTGCCAGCAGAGACCAGGGGTTCACCGGGGAGCTGTTTTTT. Amino acid sequence: CASRDQGFTGELFF.

The rearrangement links TRBV7-9 to TRBJ1-1; tentative D call: TRBD1 (5 bases). The V gene's germline CDR1 is SEHNR and CDR2 FQNEAQ (reference sequence). The ends were cut back, 0 bases at V and 2 bases at J, with 10 bases in the middle. This CDR3 region has 15 residues. The CDR3 coding sequence is TGTGCCAGCAGCTTAGCGACAGCTCCTAACACTGAAGCTTTCTTT. As protein: CASSLATAPNTEAFF.

The chain recombines TRBV7-2 with TRBJ1-2, with D perhaps TRBD1 (6 bases). The CDR3 sequence is 16 residues long. V lost 1 base and J 2 bases, leaving 14 bases between the germline ends. Germline V gives CDR1 SGHTA, CDR2 FQGNSA. Here the CDR3 reads CASSLEGGPGNYGYTF. CDR3 nucleotides: TGTGCCAGCAGCTTAGAGGGGGGGCCGGGGAACTATGGCTACACCTTC.

To note about this clone: Other DNA variants within this sample encode the same CDR3. The rearrangement links TRBV7-2 to TRBJ1-2; D perhaps matches TRBD1 (5 bases). The CDR3 is 13 residues long. Germline-derived CDR1 and CDR2 are SGHTA and FQGNSA. V was cut by 5 bases and J by 4 bases, with 11 bases left in between. This chain's CDR3 is CASSPQGSYGYTF. DNA of the CDR3: TGTGCCAGCAGCCCGCAGGGATCCTATGGCTACACCTTC.

V gene TRBV28 combines with J gene TRBJ2-7; a weak D match, TRBD1 (5 bases). This CDR3 spans 14 amino acids. CDR1 MDHEN and CDR2 SYDVKM come from the germline V gene. Trimming stripped 6 bases from V and 6 bases from J, with 18 bases between. The CDR3: CASSNPQGASEQYF. CDR3 nucleotide sequence: TGTGCCAGCAGCAACCCCCAAGGGGCCAGCGAGCAGTACTTC.

The gene calls are TRBV5-1 and TRBJ2-1; 13 bases line up with TRBD2. The CDR3 has 17 amino acids. CDR1 is SGHRS and CDR2 is YFSETQ in the germline V gene. V lost 0 bases to trimming and J lost 8 bases; unmatched junction nucleotides: 8. The CDR3 DNA sequence: TGCGCCAGCAGCTTGGGTACTAGCGGGAGGGCTCCGTATGAGCAGTTCTTC. This encodes CASSLGTSGRAPYEQFF.

The gene calls are TRBV27 and TRBJ2-7; the D gene is possibly TRBD2 (5 bases). This CDR3 has 14 amino acids. The V end lost 3 bases, the J end lost 4 bases, and 13 bases lay between the germline ends. The germline V gene encodes CDR1 MNHEY and CDR2 SMNVEV (reference sequence). The CDR3 DNA reads TGTGCCAGCAGTTTTGGAGGCGGAAGTTACGAGCAGTACTTC. Its protein is CASSFGGGSYEQYF.

This chain connects TRBV5-6 to TRBJ1-1, with 7 positions matching TRBD1. The CDR3 totals 16 residues. V lost 4 bases, J lost 0 bases, and 9 bases stayed unmatched. Germline V gene sequence: CDR1 SGHDT, CDR2 YYEEEE. CDR3 nucleotide sequence: TGTGCCAGCAGCCCCCAGGGGGGACAGATGAACACTGAAGCTTTCTTT. This sequence encodes CASSPQGGQMNTEAFF.

This clone was observed a single time. The chain joins TRBV9 to TRBJ2-3; no reliable D call. This CDR3 has 14 residues. CDR1 and CDR2 from the germline V gene are SGDLS and YYNGEE. The germline V and J ends were trimmed by 4 bases and 0 bases, with 9 bases remaining between them. CDR3 residues: CASSSQTSTDTQYF. CDR3 nucleotides: TGTGCCAGCAGCTCCCAAACTAGCACAGATACGCAGTATTTT.

J is TRBJ1-1 and V is TRBV28; 8 bases agree with TRBD1. Unmatched junction bases numbered 9, after V lost 4 bases and J lost 5 bases. From germline, CDR1 is MDHEN and CDR2 SYDVKM. This CDR3 is 15 amino acids long. CDR3 nucleotides: TGTGCCAGCAGTTCAACTCAGGGGGCGCCAACTGAAGCTTTCTTT. Its translation: CASSSTQGAPTEAFF.

The chain combines TRBV6-2 or TRBV6-3 with TRBJ2-7; 12 bases align to TRBD2. Germline lookup yields CDR1 MNHEY and CDR2 SVGEGT. Losses at the gene ends were 5 bases for V and 6 bases for J; bases not matched to a gene: 8. The CDR3 has 15 residues. The CDR3: CASSPRTSGIGEQYF. The CDR3 DNA reads TGTGCCAGCAGTCCCAGGACTAGCGGGATAGGCGAGCAGTACTTC.

The chain recombines TRBV30 with TRBJ1-1; TRBD1 matches at 10 bases. V lost 0 bases to trimming and J lost 2 bases; unmatched junction nucleotides: 3. CDR1 is GTSNPN and CDR2 is SVGIG in the germline V gene (reference sequence). This CDR3 contains 15 residues. In DNA, the CDR3 is TGTGCCTGGAGTGTACGGACAGGGGGAAACACTGAAGCTTTCTTT. Its protein is CAWSVRTGGNTEAFF.

This sequence joins TRBV30 and TRBJ1-2, with 7 nucleotides matching TRBD1. V shed 2 bases, J shed 8 bases, and the junction held 5 bases outside the gene matches. The CDR3 has 12 residues. Germline values: CDR1 GTSNPN, CDR2 SVGIG (reference sequence). CDR3 coding DNA: TGTGCCTGGAGTATATGGGACAGAGGCTACACCTTC. It encodes CAWSIWDRGYTF.

The genes are TRBV6-5 and TRBJ1-5, with TRBD1 matching 7 bases. CDR3 length: 14 amino acids. Germline V CDR1 and CDR2: MNHEY, SVGAGI. V was pared by 6 bases and J by 4 bases, with 6 bases of the junction left unmatched. The CDR3 bases are TGTGCCAGCAGCCTGACAGGGCTTAATCAGCCCCAGCATTTT. Its translation: CASSLTGLNQPQHF.

The gene calls are TRBV4-2 and TRBJ2-7, with 7 positions matching TRBD2. CDR1 is LGHNA and CDR2 is YNFKEQ in the germline V gene. Trimming took 1 base from V and 2 from J; bases not matched to a gene: 5. The CDR3 totals 15 residues. The CDR3 DNA reads as TGTGCCAGCAGCCAAGTGGGAGGGCAGGCCTACGAGCAGTACTTC. This encodes CASSQVGGQAYEQYF.

Only one count was recorded for this clone. This chain joins TRBV6-5 and TRBJ1-2, with 8 bases aligning to TRBD1. V lost 0 bases and J lost 3; bases outside the gene matches: 6. The CDR3 has 16 amino acids. Per germline, CDR1 MNHEY and CDR2 SVGAGI. CDR3 protein: CASSYSGRGPYYGYTF. The DNA for the CDR3 is TGTGCCAGCAGTTACTCGGGCAGGGGGCCATACTATGGCTACACCTTC.

The V and J genes are TRBV4-2 and TRBJ1-2, with a weak D call TRBD1 (6 bases). CDR1 LGHNA and CDR2 YNFKEQ come from the germline V gene. The CDR3 covers 17 residues. V shed 0 bases and J shed 3 bases, with 17 bases lying between them. The CDR3 DNA follows: TGTGCCAGCAGCCAAGATTTCCCTGGACAGTCGCACTATGGCTACACCTTC. As protein: CASSQDFPGQSHYGYTF.

The chain combines TRBV7-2 with TRBJ2-1; no firm D call. The CDR3 has 14 residues. Trimming stripped 5 bases from V and 0 bases from J, with 8 bases between. The germline gives CDR1 SGHTA, CDR2 FQGNSA. CDR3 DNA sequence: TGTGCCAGCAGCGCGCATAGCTCCTACAATGAGCAGTTCTTC. Its protein product is CASSAHSSYNEQFF.

The chain's CDR3 is CASSNTGGGQPQHF. CDR3 DNA: TGTGCCAGTAGCAACACAGGGGGAGGGCAGCCCCAGCATTTT. This sequence joins TRBV19 and TRBJ1-5, with 8 bases identical to TRBD1. The trim removed 6 bases at V and 7 bases at J, leaving 8 bases unmatched. The CDR3 covers 14 residues. CDR1 LNHDA and CDR2 SQIVND come from the germline V gene (reference sequence).

The chain joins TRBV7-8 to TRBJ2-7, with D perhaps matching TRBD2 (6 bases). Germline-derived CDR1 and CDR2 are SGHVS and FQNEAQ. The CDR3 length is 13 residues. V gave up 3 bases and J gave up 2 bases, with 8 bases separating them. The chain's CDR3 is CASSLRDPYEQYF. Here the CDR3 DNA reads TGTGCCAGCAGCTTGCGGGACCCCTACGAGCAGTACTTC.

The chain couples TRBV18 to TRBJ1-1; 7 bases agree with TRBD1. Germline trimming cut 3 bases from V and 3 bases from J; bases unmatched to any gene: 7. The CDR3 covers 15 residues. Per germline, CDR1 KGHSH and CDR2 LQKENI. The chain's CDR3 is CASSPLQGLYTEAFF. For the CDR3, the DNA is TGTGCCAGCTCACCCTTACAGGGGTTGTACACTGAAGCTTTCTTT.

This clone occurred once. The V and J genes are TRBV27 and TRBJ1-1, with 7 nucleotides matching TRBD1. Germline-derived CDR1 and CDR2 are MNHEY and SMNVEV (reference sequence). V was clipped by 6 bases and J by 6 bases; unmatched bases: 13. This CDR3 contains 15 residues. The CDR3 is CASSPDRIWGSEAFF. DNA for the CDR3: TGTGCCAGCAGCCCGGACAGGATTTGGGGATCTGAAGCTTTCTTT.

J is TRBJ1-1 and V is TRBV5-4; 9 bases are shared with TRBD1. Per germline, CDR1 SGHNT and CDR2 YYREEE (reference sequence). This CDR3 region has 13 residues. Trimming at V came to 3 bases and at J to 6 bases, leaving 3 bases not matched to a gene. This CDR3 is CASSSRTGAEAFF. DNA of the CDR3: TGTGCCAGCAGCTCCCGGACAGGGGCTGAAGCTTTCTTT.